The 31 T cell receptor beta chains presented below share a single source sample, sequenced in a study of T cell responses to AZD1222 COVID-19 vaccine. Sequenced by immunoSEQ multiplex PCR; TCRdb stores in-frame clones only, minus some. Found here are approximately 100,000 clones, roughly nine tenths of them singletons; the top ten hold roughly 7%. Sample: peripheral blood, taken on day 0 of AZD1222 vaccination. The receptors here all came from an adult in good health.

Here the CDR3 DNA reads TGTGCCAGCAGTTTCCAAACCGGACAGTTCACTGAAGCTTTCTTT. The encoded protein is CASSFQTGQFTEAFF. The V gene is TRBV11-2, the J gene TRBJ1-1; tentative D call: TRBD1 (6 bases). The CDR3 spans 15 residues. V was pared by 6 bases and J by 4 bases, with 18 bases between. The V gene's germline CDR1 is SGHAT and CDR2 FQNNGV.

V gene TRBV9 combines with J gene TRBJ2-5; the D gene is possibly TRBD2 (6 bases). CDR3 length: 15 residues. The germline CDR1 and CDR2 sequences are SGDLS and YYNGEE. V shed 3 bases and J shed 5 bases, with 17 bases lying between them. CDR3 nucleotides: TGTGCCAGCAGCGCCCTACAAAAGGAGGGCGAGACCCAGTACTTC. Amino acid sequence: CASSALQKEGETQYF.

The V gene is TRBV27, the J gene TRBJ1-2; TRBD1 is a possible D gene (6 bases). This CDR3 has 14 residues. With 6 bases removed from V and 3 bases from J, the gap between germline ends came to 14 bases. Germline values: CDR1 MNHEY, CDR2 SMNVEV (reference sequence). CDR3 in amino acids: CASRLGGEDYGYTF. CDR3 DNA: TGTGCCAGCAGGTTAGGGGGGGAGGACTATGGCTACACCTTC.

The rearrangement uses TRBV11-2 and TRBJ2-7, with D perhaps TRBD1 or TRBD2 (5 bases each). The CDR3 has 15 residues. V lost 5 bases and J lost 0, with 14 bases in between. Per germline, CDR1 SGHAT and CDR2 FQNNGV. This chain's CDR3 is CASSIPGTRSYEQYF. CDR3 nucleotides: TGTGCCAGCAGCATCCCCGGGACCCGCTCCTACGAGCAGTACTTC.

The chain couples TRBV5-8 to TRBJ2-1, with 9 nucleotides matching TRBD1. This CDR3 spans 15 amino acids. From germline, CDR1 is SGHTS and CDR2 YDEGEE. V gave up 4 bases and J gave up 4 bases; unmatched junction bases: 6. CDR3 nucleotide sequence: TGTGCCAGCAGCCTGGGACAGGGAGCGTACAATGAGCAGTTCTTC. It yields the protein CASSLGQGAYNEQFF.

CDR3 nucleotides: TGTGCCAGCAGCACCCAGTGGCAGGGGGGTACGAGCAGGTACTTC. Encoded protein: CASSTQWQGGTSRYF. This chain uses TRBV7-2 with TRBJ2-7; the D gene is possibly TRBD1 (7 bases). Germline V gene data show CDR1 as SGHTA and CDR2 as FQGNSA. This CDR3 is built from 15 residues. The ends were cut back, 5 bases at V and 12 bases at J, with 26 bases in the middle.

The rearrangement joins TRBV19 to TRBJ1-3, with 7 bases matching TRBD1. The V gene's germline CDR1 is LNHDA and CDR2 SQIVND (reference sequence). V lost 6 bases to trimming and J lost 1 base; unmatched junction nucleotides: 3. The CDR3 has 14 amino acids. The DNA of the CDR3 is TGTGCCAGTAGAGACAGGGCTTCTGGAAACACCATATATTTT. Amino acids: CASRDRASGNTIYF. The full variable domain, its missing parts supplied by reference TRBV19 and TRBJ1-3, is DGGITQSPKYLFRKEGQNVTLSCEQNLNHDAMYWYRQDPGQGLRLIYYSQIVNDFQKGDIAEGYSVSREKKESFPLTVTSAQKNPTAFYLCASRDRASGNTIYFGEGSWLTVV.

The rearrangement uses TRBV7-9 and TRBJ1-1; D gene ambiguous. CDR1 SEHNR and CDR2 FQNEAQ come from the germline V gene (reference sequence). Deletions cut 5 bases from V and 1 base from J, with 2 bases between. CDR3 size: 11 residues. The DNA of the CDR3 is TGTGCCAGCAGCGCGAACACTGAAGCTTTCTTT. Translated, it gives CASSANTEAFF.

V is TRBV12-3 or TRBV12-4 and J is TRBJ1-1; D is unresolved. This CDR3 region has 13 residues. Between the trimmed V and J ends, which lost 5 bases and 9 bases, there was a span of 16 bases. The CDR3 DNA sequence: TGTGCCAGCAGTCAGGTCTCGGTGGGGAAAGCTTTCTTT. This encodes CASSQVSVGKAFF.

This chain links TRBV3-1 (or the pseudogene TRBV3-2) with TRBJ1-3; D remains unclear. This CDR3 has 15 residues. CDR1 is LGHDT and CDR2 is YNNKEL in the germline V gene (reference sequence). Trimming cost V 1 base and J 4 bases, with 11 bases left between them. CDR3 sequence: CASSQVGLQGNTIYF. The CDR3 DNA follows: TGTGCCAGCAGCCAAGTTGGGTTGCAAGGAAACACCATATATTTT.

CDR3 DNA sequence: TGTGCCAGCAGCCAAGATAGGCAGGGGACCTCTATAAACACCATATATTTT. Translating gives CASSQDRQGTSINTIYF. V usage is TRBV4-2 and J usage is TRBJ1-3; D might be TRBD1 (6 bases). Germline lookup yields CDR1 LGHNA and CDR2 YNFKEQ. Trimming removed 0 bases from V and 6 bases from J, with 18 bases in between. The CDR3 loop spans 17 amino acids.

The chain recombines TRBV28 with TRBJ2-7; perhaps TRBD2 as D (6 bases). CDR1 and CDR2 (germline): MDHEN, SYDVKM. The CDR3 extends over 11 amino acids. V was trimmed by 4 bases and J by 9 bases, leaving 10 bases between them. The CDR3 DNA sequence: TGTGCCAGCAGTTCGCCGGGAGTGCAGTACTTC. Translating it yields CASSSPGVQYF.

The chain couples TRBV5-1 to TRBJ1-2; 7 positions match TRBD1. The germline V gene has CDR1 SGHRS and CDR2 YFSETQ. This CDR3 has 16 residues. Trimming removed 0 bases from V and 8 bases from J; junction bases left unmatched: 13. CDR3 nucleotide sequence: TGCGCCAGCAGCTTGGATGGCGGCAGGGGGAGTGTGGGCTACACCTTC. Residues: CASSLDGGRGSVGYTF.

CDR3 sequence: CASSVSAVNSPLHF. The CDR3 DNA is TGTGCCAGCAGCGTATCGGCAGTTAATTCACCCCTCCACTTT. The gene calls are TRBV9 and TRBJ1-6; D ambiguous. V shed 1 base and J shed 6 bases, with 8 bases lying between them. CDR1 and CDR2 from the germline V gene are SGDLS and YYNGEE. The CDR3 is 14 amino acids.

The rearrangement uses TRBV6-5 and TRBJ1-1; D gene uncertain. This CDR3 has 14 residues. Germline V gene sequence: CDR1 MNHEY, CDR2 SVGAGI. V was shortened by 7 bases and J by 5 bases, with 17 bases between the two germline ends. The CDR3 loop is CASTLTESGTEAFF. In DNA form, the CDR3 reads TGTGCCAGCACCTTGACTGAGTCGGGTACTGAAGCTTTCTTT.

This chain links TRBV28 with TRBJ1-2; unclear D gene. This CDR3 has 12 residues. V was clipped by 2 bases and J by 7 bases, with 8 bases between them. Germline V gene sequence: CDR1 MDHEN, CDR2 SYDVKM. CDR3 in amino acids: CASSLPTGGYTF. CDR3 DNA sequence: TGTGCCAGCAGTTTACCGACGGGTGGCTACACCTTC.

The CDR3 DNA sequence: TGTGCCAGCAGCCCTTATAGCAATCAGCCCCAGCATTTT. Amino acid sequence: CASSPYSNQPQHF. The rearrangement joins TRBV7-9 to TRBJ1-5; D uncertain. The germline V gene has CDR1 SEHNR and CDR2 FQNEAQ (reference sequence). V lost 5 bases, J lost 0 bases, and 5 bases lay in between. The CDR3 extends over 13 amino acids. The full variable domain, its missing parts supplied by reference TRBV7-9 and TRBJ1-5, is DTGVSQNPRHKITKRGQNVTFRCDPISEHNRLYWYRQTLGQGPEFLTYFQNEAQLEKSRLLSDRFSAERPKGSFSTLEIQRTEQGDSAMYLCASSPYSNQPQHFGDGTRLSIL.

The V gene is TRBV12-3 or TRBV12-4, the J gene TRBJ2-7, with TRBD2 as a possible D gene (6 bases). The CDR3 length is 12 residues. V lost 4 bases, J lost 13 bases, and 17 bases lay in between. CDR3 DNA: TGTGCCAGCAGTTCGGGGAGTCGGGGGTTATACTTC. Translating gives CASSSGSRGLYF.

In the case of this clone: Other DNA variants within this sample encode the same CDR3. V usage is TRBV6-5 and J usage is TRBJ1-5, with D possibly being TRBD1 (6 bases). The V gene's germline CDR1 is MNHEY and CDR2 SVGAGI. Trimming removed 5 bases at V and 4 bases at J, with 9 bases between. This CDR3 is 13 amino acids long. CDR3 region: CASSPDRNQPQHF. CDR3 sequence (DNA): TGTGCCAGCAGTCCGGACAGAAATCAGCCCCAGCATTTT.

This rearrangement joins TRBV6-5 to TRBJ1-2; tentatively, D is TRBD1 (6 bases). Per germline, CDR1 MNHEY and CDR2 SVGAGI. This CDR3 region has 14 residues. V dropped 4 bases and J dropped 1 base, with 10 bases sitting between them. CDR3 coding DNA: TGTGCCAGCAGTTCGACAGGCTTTAACTATGGCTACACCTTC. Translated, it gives CASSSTGFNYGYTF.

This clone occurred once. Here the CDR3 DNA reads TGTGCCAGCAGCTTACCGGGACAGACAAATGAAAAACTGTTTTTT. It encodes CASSLPGQTNEKLFF. The chain couples TRBV5-4 to TRBJ1-4, with 7 bases matching TRBD1. The CDR3 contains 15 residues. Trimming at V came to 2 bases and at J to 5 bases, leaving 6 bases not matched to a gene. Germline assignment: CDR1 SGHNT and CDR2 YYREEE (reference sequence).

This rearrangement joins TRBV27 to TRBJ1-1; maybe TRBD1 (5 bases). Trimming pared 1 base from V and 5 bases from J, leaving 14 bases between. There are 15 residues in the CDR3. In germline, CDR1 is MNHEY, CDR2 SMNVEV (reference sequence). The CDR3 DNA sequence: TGTGCCAGCAGTTTATTCCGCCGGCGGGGGACTGAAGCTTTCTTT. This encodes CASSLFRRRGTEAFF.

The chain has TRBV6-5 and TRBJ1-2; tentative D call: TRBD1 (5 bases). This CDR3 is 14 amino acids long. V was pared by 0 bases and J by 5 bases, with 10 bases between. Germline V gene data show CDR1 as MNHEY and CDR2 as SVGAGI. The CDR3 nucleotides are TGTGCCAGCAGTTACTCGACGGGGGAATATGGCTACACCTTC. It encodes CASSYSTGEYGYTF.

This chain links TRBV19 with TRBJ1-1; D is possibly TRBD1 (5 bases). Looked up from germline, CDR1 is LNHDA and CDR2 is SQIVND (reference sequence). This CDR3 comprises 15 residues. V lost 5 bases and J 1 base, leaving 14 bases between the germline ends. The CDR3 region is CASSVRTLKNTEAFF. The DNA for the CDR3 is TGTGCCAGTAGTGTTCGGACACTTAAGAACACTGAAGCTTTCTTT. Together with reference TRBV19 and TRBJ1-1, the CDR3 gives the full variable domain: DGGITQSPKYLFRKEGQNVTLSCEQNLNHDAMYWYRQDPGQGLRLIYYSQIVNDFQKGDIAEGYSVSREKKESFPLTVTSAQKNPTAFYLCASSVRTLKNTEAFFGQGTRLTVV.

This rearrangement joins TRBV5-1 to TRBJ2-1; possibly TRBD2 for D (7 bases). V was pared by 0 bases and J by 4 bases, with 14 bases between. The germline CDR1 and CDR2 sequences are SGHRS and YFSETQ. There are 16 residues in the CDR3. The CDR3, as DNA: TGCGCCAGCAGCTTGGATGCCAGGGGAGGGTACAATGAGCAGTTCTTC. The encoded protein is CASSLDARGGYNEQFF.

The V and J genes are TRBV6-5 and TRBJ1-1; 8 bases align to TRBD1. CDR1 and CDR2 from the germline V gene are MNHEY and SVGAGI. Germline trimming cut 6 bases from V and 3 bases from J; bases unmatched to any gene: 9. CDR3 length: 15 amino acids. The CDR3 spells CASRAGGALDTEAFF. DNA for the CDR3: TGTGCCAGCAGAGCAGGGGGCGCTTTGGACACTGAAGCTTTCTTT.

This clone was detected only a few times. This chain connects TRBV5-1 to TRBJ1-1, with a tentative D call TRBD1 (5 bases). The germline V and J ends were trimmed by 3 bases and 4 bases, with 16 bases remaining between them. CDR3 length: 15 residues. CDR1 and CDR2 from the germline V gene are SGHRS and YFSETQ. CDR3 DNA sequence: TGCGCCAGCAGCTACGGGGCAGGGACGGCCACTGAAGCTTTCTTT. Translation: CASSYGAGTATEAFF.

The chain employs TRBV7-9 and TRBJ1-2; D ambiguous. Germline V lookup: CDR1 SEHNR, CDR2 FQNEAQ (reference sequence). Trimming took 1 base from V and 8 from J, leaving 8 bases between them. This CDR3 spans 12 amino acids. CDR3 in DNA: TGTGCCAGCAGCTTAGTCGGCAGAGGCTACACCTTC. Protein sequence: CASSLVGRGYTF. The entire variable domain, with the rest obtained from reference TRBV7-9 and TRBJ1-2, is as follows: DTGVSQNPRHKITKRGQNVTFRCDPISEHNRLYWYRQTLGQGPEFLTYFQNEAQLEKSRLLSDRFSAERPKGSFSTLEIQRTEQGDSAMYLCASSLVGRGYTFGSGTRLTVV.

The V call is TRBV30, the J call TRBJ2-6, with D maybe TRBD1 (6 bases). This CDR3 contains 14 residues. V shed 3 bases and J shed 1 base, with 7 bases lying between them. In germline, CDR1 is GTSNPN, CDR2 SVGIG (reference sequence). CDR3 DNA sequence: TGTGCCTGGAGCACAGGGTCTGGGGCCAACGTCCTGACTTTC. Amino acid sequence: CAWSTGSGANVLTF.

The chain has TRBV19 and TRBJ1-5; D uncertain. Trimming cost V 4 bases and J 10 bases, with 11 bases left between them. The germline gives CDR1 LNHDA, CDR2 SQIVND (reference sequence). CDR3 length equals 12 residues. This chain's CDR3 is CASSTHTTPQHF. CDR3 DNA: TGTGCCAGTAGTACCCACACCACCCCCCAGCATTTT.

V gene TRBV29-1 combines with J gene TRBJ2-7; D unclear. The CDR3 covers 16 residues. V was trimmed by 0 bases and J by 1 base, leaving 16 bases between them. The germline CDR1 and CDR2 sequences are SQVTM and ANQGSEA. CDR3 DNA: TGCAGCGTTGAAGAACGGGCCCACTTTCATTCCTACGAGCAGTACTTC. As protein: CSVEERAHFHSYEQYF.